Below, 32 T cell receptor beta chains from the same sample are listed, as sequenced in a study of T cells after yellow fever vaccination. In TCRdb, the 5' RACE reads were re-called with MiXCR into one record per CDR3 protein. The sample yields around 320,000 distinct CDR3 sequences, about 10% seen once. The material sequenced was CD4+ T cells sorted from PBMCs, taken 45 days after the yellow fever booster vaccination. The receptors were gathered from a man between 18 and 29 years old who received the YFV17D yellow fever vaccine.

This clonotype showed up just a few times. The DNA for the CDR3 is TGTGCCAGCAGTAGTCCCGGGGACAGGGAAGCTTTCTTT. It codes for CASSSPGDREAFF. The chain recombines TRBV6-5 with TRBJ1-1, with 8 bases that match TRBD1. The CDR3 covers 13 residues. V shed 5 bases, J shed 8 bases, and the junction held 7 bases outside the gene matches. Germline V gene sequence: CDR1 MNHEY, CDR2 SVGAGI.

This clonotype was observed a few times. This chain joins TRBV7-2 and TRBJ2-7; 7 nucleotides agree with TRBD2. Trimming removed 5 bases from V and 2 bases from J; junction bases left unmatched: 9. There are 15 residues in the CDR3. Germline V gene sequence: CDR1 SGHTA, CDR2 FQGNSA. The CDR3 loop reads CASSRTLGRAYEQYV. The CDR3 region has the DNA TGTGCCAGCAGCCGGACGTTGGGGAGGGCCTACGAGCAGTACGTC.

This clonotype has only a few counts. The chain recombines TRBV7-3 with TRBJ2-6; 8 nucleotides line up with TRBD2. CDR1 and CDR2 from the germline V gene are SGHTA and FQGTGA. Trimming at V came to 7 bases and at J to 0 bases, leaving 5 bases not matched to a gene. The CDR3 is 16 amino acids. The CDR3 sequence: CASTPGLASGANVLTF. CDR3 nucleotides: TGTGCCAGCACCCCCGGACTAGCCTCTGGGGCCAACGTCCTGACTTTC.

This chain uses TRBV4-3 with TRBJ2-7; D is possibly TRBD2 (6 bases). CDR1 and CDR2 from the germline V gene are LGHNA and YSLEER. Deletions cut 0 bases from V and 0 bases from J, with 15 bases between. The CDR3 consists of 17 residues. CDR3 protein: CASSQERAGRSSYEQYV. DNA of the CDR3: TGCGCCAGCAGCCAAGAAAGGGCGGGAAGGAGCTCCTACGAGCAGTACGTC.

Only a few counts were recorded for this clonotype. The genes are TRBV4-3 and TRBJ2-2; a weak D match, TRBD1 (6 bases). V dropped 0 bases and J dropped 7 bases, with 12 bases sitting between them. CDR3 length: 15 residues. Germline CDR1 LGHNA, CDR2 YSLEER. The CDR3 DNA reads TGCGCCAGCAGCCAAGAGAGGGGGTATAGCGGGGAGCTGTTTTTT. Translating it yields CASSQERGYSGELFF.

The rearrangement uses TRBV7-9 and TRBJ1-1; D call uncertain. V shed 2 bases and J shed 3 bases, with 10 bases lying between them. CDR3 length: 14 residues. Per the germline V gene, CDR1 is SEHNR and CDR2 is FQNEAQ (reference sequence). DNA of the CDR3: TGTGCCAGCAGCTTAAGGGAGGCGGACACTGAAGCTTTCTTT. Encoded protein: CASSLREADTEAFF.

This chain uses TRBV7-2 with TRBJ2-3; D possibly matches TRBD1 or TRBD2 (5 bases each). The CDR3 is 13 amino acids. The germline V gene has CDR1 SGHTA and CDR2 FQGNSA. The V gene lost 5 bases and the J gene lost 6 bases, with 12 bases spanning the gap. CDR3 in DNA: TGTGCCAGCAGCAGGGACCGCCTGGATACGCAGTATTTT. Protein product: CASSRDRLDTQYF.

This clonotype was seen a few times. This sequence joins TRBV7-9 and TRBJ1-1; D ambiguous. The ends were cut back, 5 bases at V and 0 bases at J, with 13 bases in the middle. The CDR3 length is 15 residues. Germline CDR1 is SEHNR and CDR2 is FQNEAQ (reference sequence). The CDR3 DNA is TGTGCCAGCAGCCCAAAGGACCGCTTGAACACTGAAGCTTTCTTT. It translates to CASSPKDRLNTEAFF.

This clonotype was seen a handful of times. The chain uses TRBV9 and TRBJ2-3, with D tentatively TRBD2 (5 bases). CDR1 and CDR2 (germline): SGDLS, YYNGEE. Between the trimmed V and J ends, which lost 4 bases and 2 bases, there was a span of 17 bases. The CDR3 consists of 16 residues. The CDR3 DNA reads as TGTGCCAGCAGCCCCACTAGGCGTTCACCCACAGATACGCAGTATTTT. Amino acid sequence: CASSPTRRSPTDTQYF.

This clonotype occurred many times. This chain connects TRBV7-9 to TRBJ2-7; D tentatively reads TRBD1 or TRBD2 (5 bases each). Trimming left V 2 bases short and J 3 bases short, with 20 bases between. Per the germline V gene, CDR1 is SEHNR and CDR2 is FQNEAQ (reference sequence). The CDR3 is made up of 17 amino acids. The CDR3: CASSLWTGTPESYEQYF. The CDR3 DNA is TGTGCCAGCAGCTTATGGACTGGGACGCCCGAAAGCTACGAGCAGTACTTC.

This sequence joins TRBV7-2 and TRBJ2-3; D ambiguous. This CDR3 region has 13 residues. Trimming took 5 bases from V and 6 from J, leaving 12 bases between them. Germline CDR1 SGHTA, CDR2 FQGNSA. CDR3 amino acids: CASSRVGRDTQYF. The CDR3 DNA sequence: TGTGCCAGCAGCCGGGTGGGCCGGGATACGCAGTATTTT.

This clonotype turned up a few times. The chain recombines TRBV28 with TRBJ1-4; D unresolved. There are 12 residues in the CDR3. V lost 9 bases and J 8 bases, leaving 13 bases between the germline ends. The germline V gene has CDR1 MDHEN and CDR2 SYDVKM. CDR3 residues: CASRWASEKLFF. Here the CDR3 DNA reads TGTGCCAGTAGGTGGGCTAGCGAAAAACTGTTTTTT.

The rearrangement joins TRBV6-2 or TRBV6-3 to TRBJ2-7; 10 bases fit TRBD1. The germline V gene has CDR1 MNHEY and CDR2 SVGEGT. Losses at the gene ends were 6 bases for V and 4 bases for J; bases not matched to a gene: 3. The CDR3 has 13 residues. CDR3 bases: TGTGCCAGCAGGGGACAGGGGACTTACGAGCAGTACGTC. The encoded protein is CASRGQGTYEQYV.

A few counts support this clonotype. The chain uses TRBV6-5 and TRBJ2-5; D is ambiguous. V was shortened by 2 bases and J by 5 bases, with 15 bases between the two germline ends. Germline CDR1 reads MNHEY; CDR2 reads SVGAGI. The CDR3 is 15 residues long. The CDR3 spells CASSYTDQAGETQYF. The CDR3 coding sequence is TGTGCCAGCAGTTACACGGACCAGGCTGGGGAGACCCAGTACTTC.

This chain uses TRBV3-1 with TRBJ1-2, with D possibly TRBD1 on 6 matching bases. Between the trimmed V and J ends, which lost 2 bases and 4 bases, there was a span of 23 bases. CDR1 and CDR2 from the germline V gene are LGHDT and YNNKEL (reference sequence). The CDR3 spans 18 residues. CDR3 sequence: CASSQRIAGEGGFYGYTF. As DNA, the CDR3 is TGTGCCAGCAGCCAAAGAATTGCGGGAGAAGGGGGATTCTATGGCTACACCTTC.

This clonotype has more than one count but fewer than ten. The V call is TRBV5-6, the J call TRBJ2-2; 9 bases align to TRBD1. The CDR3 runs to 15 residues. J lost 4 bases, V lost 3 bases, and 4 bases had no gene match. The germline gives CDR1 SGHDT, CDR2 YYEEEE. CDR3 in amino acids: CASSYRDRVTGELFF. The CDR3, as DNA: TGTGCCAGCAGCTACCGGGACAGGGTCACCGGGGAGCTGTTTTTT. The whole variable domain, remainder taken from reference TRBV5-6 and TRBJ2-2, is DAGVTQSPTHLIKTRGQQVTLRCSPKSGHDTVSWYQQALGQGPQFIFQYYEEEERQRGNFPDRFSGHQFPNYSSELNVNALLLGDSALYLCASSYRDRVTGELFFGEGSRLTVL.

The chain combines TRBV30 with TRBJ2-5; 15 bases fit TRBD2. Germline CDR1 GTSNPN, CDR2 SVGIG (reference sequence). Germline trimming cut 2 bases from V and 2 bases from J; bases unmatched to any gene: 3. This CDR3 has 16 amino acids. The CDR3 nucleotides are TGTGCCTGGAGTTTGGGACTAGCGGGGGGACAAGAGACCCAGTACTTC. It yields the protein CAWSLGLAGGQETQYF.

A few counts support this clonotype. This chain connects TRBV29-1 to TRBJ2-5, with 8 bases aligning to TRBD1. Trimming took 7 bases from V and 5 from J; bases not matched to a gene: 9. The CDR3 is 13 residues long. Germline V gene data show CDR1 as SQVTM and CDR2 as ANQGSEA. The CDR3 loop reads CSAFQGALETQYF. The DNA of the CDR3 is TGCAGCGCTTTCCAGGGGGCTCTGGAGACCCAGTACTTC.

This clonotype was picked up many times. The gene calls are TRBV11-3 and TRBJ2-7; D unresolved. Germline lookup yields CDR1 SGHNT and CDR2 YENEEA. V lost 8 bases and J lost 3, with 11 bases in between. The CDR3 is made up of 12 amino acids. CDR3 sequence reads: CASSPDGYEQYF. The CDR3 nucleotides are TGTGCCAGCTCCCCGGACGGCTACGAGCAGTACTTC.

V gene TRBV7-2 combines with J gene TRBJ2-1, with D possibly matching TRBD1 (6 bases). In germline, CDR1 is SGHTA, CDR2 FQGNSA. This CDR3 has 14 amino acids. Deletions cut 5 bases from V and 1 base from J, with 9 bases between. The DNA for the CDR3 is TGTGCCAGCAGCGGGGGCACTTCCTACAATGAGCAGTTCTTC. Its protein is CASSGGTSYNEQFF.

This clonotype came up a few times. The V and J genes are TRBV6-2 or TRBV6-3 and TRBJ2-4; TRBD1 or TRBD2 may be the D gene (5 bases each). This CDR3 has 16 residues. Trimming removed 2 bases from V and 5 bases from J, with 16 bases in between. CDR1 and CDR2 (germline): MNHEY, SVGEGT. The CDR3 reads CASSYGPVATENIQYF. The CDR3 DNA is TGTGCCAGCAGTTACGGGCCAGTAGCGACAGAAAACATTCAGTACTTC.

J is TRBJ1-2 and V is TRBV25-1; 8 bases line up with TRBD1. The germline V gene has CDR1 MGHDK and CDR2 SYGVNS. Unmatched junction bases numbered 17, after V lost 8 bases and J lost 0 bases. This CDR3 has 18 amino acids. Written as DNA, the CDR3 is TGTGCCAGCGGAAGACGCCCGGGACAGGACATTTCTAACTATGGCTACACCTTC. Residues: CASGRRPGQDISNYGYTF.

The chain recombines TRBV4-1 with TRBJ1-4; D ambiguous. Between the trimmed V and J ends, which lost 1 base and 3 bases, there was a span of 6 bases. The V gene's germline CDR1 is MGHRA and CDR2 YSYEKL. The CDR3 length is 14 residues. This CDR3 reads CASSQGMANEKLFF. The CDR3 region has the DNA TGCGCCAGCAGCCAAGGGATGGCTAATGAAAAACTGTTTTTT.

This clonotype was seen many times. This sequence joins TRBV29-1 and TRBJ1-1; 7 bases align to TRBD1. This CDR3 is 13 amino acids long. Germline CDR1 reads SQVTM; CDR2 reads ANQGSEA. J gave up 2 bases and V 7 bases, and 7 bases lay outside the gene matches. CDR3 loop: CSAYRQGNTEAFF. DNA of the CDR3: TGCAGCGCATACCGACAGGGAAACACTGAAGCTTTCTTT.

This clonotype was observed at least ten times. The chain uses TRBV20-1 and TRBJ2-1, with 8 bases that match TRBD2. This CDR3 has 17 residues. The V segment lost 2 bases and the J segment 8 bases; nucleotides outside the gene matches: 17. Looked up from germline, CDR1 is DFQATT and CDR2 is SNEGSKA (reference sequence). DNA of the CDR3: TGCAGTGCTAGAATGGGACGGACGGGGGGGCCTCGGGATGAGCAGTTCTTC. Its translation: CSARMGRTGGPRDEQFF.

The table lists this clonotype with many counts. This chain connects TRBV29-1 to TRBJ1-5; D perhaps matches TRBD1 (5 bases). Germline V gene data show CDR1 as SQVTM and CDR2 as ANQGSEA. The CDR3 covers 12 residues. Trimming took off 8 bases at V and 5 bases at J, with 13 bases between the two ends. In DNA, the CDR3 is TGCAGCTGCTTGGGGACTTATCAGCCCCAGCATTTT. Protein product: CSCLGTYQPQHF.

This clonotype occurred many times. The chain joins TRBV5-1 to TRBJ2-7, with 7 bases that match TRBD1. CDR1 is SGHRS and CDR2 is YFSETQ in the germline V gene. J lost 1 base, V lost 0 bases, and 1 base had no gene match. This CDR3 has 14 amino acids. CDR3 sequence (DNA): TGCGCCAGCAGCTTGGCAGGGGGATCCTACGAGCAGTACGTC. This gives the protein CASSLAGGSYEQYV.

The rearrangement links TRBV2 to TRBJ1-5; unclear D gene. The CDR3 is 14 residues long. V lost 4 bases to trimming and J lost 0 bases, with 7 bases between them. CDR1 and CDR2 (germline): SNHLY, FYNNEI. DNA for the CDR3: TGTGCCAGCAGTGCAGTTTATAGCAATCAGCCCCAGCATTTT. The encoded protein is CASSAVYSNQPQHF.

This clonotype has just a few counts. The chain links TRBV18 to TRBJ2-1, with D possibly being TRBD1 (6 bases). The CDR3 is 14 residues long. Germline lookup yields CDR1 KGHSH and CDR2 LQKENI. V gave up 3 bases and J gave up 5 bases, with 11 bases separating them. The CDR3 here is CASSPYRADNEQFF. For the CDR3, the DNA is TGTGCCAGCTCACCTTACAGGGCAGACAATGAGCAGTTCTTC.

Ten or more counts support this clonotype. V and J are TRBV7-2 and TRBJ2-1; D gene ambiguous. CDR1 is SGHTA, CDR2 FQGNSA, per germline. The germline V and J ends were trimmed by 3 bases and 7 bases, with 19 bases remaining between them. The CDR3 runs 16 residues. This chain's CDR3 is CASSFYKRSGRNEQFF. The CDR3 DNA is TGTGCCAGCAGCTTCTATAAGAGGAGTGGTCGGAATGAGCAGTTCTTC.

Worth noting for this clonotype: A much more abundant neighbour one base away suggests this may be a read error. The genes are TRBV5-4 and TRBJ2-3; TRBD2 might be the D (7 bases). Germline V gene sequence: CDR1 SGHNT, CDR2 YYREEE (reference sequence). CDR3 size: 15 residues. CDR3 sequence (DNA): TGTGCCAGCAGCTTGGGGACTAGGGACACAGTTACGCAGTATTTT. This translates into CASSLGTRDTVTQYF.

This clonotype was counted a few times. The chain has TRBV9 and TRBJ2-3; D remains ambiguous. V was trimmed by 4 bases and J by 1 base, leaving 10 bases between them. CDR1 is SGDLS, CDR2 YYNGEE, per germline. This CDR3 spans 14 amino acids. The DNA for the CDR3 is TGTGCCAGCAGCTCTGACCCGGGCACAGATACGCAGTATTTT. Translation: CASSSDPGTDTQYF.